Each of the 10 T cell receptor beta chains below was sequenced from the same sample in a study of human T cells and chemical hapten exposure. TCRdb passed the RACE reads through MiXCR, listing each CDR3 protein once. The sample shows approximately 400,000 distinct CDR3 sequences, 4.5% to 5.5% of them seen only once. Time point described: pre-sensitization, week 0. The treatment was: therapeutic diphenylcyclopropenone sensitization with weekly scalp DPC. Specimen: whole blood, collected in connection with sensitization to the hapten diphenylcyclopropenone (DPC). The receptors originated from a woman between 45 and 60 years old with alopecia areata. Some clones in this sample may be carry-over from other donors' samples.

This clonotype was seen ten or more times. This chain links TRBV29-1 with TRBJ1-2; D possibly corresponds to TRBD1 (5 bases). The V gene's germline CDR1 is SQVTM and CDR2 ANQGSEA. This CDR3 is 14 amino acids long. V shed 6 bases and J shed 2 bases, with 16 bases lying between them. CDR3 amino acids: CSVLEGRANYGYTF. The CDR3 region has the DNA TGCAGCGTCCTGGAGGGCAGGGCGAACTATGGCTACACCTTC.

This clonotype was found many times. The DNA of the CDR3 is TGTGCCAGCAGCCTTACAGGGTCGGAACTGTTTTTT. This codes for CASSLTGSELFF. This chain joins TRBV7-9 and TRBJ1-4; TRBD1 is a possible D gene (6 bases). This CDR3 contains 12 residues. V was clipped by 5 bases and J by 12 bases, with 13 bases between them. Per the germline V gene, CDR1 is SEHNR and CDR2 is FQNEAQ (reference sequence). The whole variable domain, filled in from reference TRBV7-9 and TRBJ1-4, reads DTGVSQNPRHKITKRGQNVTFRCDPISEHNRLYWYRQTLGQGPEFLTYFQNEAQLEKSRLLSDRFSAERPKGSFSTLEIQRTEQGDSAMYLCASSLTGSELFFGSGTQLSVL.

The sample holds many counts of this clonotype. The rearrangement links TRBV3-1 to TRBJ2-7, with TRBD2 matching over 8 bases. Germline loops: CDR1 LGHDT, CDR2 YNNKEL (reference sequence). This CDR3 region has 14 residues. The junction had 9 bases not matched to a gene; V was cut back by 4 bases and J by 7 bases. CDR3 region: CASSPLRTSSEQYF. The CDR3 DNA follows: TGTGCCAGCAGCCCCTTAAGGACTAGCAGTGAGCAGTACTTC.

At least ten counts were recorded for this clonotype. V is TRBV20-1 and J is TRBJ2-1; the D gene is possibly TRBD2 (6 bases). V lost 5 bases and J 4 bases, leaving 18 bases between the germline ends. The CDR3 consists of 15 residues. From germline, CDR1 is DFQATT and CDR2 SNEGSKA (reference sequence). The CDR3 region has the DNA TGCAGTGCTGGAGGTACGGGAGTATTTTACAATGAGCAGTTCTTC. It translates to CSAGGTGVFYNEQFF.

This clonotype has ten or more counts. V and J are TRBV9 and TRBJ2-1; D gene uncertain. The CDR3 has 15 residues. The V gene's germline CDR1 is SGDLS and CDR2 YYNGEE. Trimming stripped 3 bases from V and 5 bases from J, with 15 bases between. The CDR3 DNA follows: TGTGCCAGCAGCGCCTTTCTTCCGGGTCACAATGAGCAGTTCTTC. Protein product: CASSAFLPGHNEQFF.

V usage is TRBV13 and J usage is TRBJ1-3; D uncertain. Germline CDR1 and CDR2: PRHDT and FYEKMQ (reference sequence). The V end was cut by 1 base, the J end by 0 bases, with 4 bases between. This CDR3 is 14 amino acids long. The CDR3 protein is CASSLVASGNTIYF. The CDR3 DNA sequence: TGTGCCAGCAGCTTAGTCGCCTCTGGAAACACCATATATTTT.

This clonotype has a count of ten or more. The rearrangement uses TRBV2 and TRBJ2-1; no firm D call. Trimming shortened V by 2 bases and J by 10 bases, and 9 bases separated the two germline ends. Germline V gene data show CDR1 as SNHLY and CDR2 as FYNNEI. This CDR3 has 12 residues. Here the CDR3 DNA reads TGTGCCAGCAGTGAATTGTCAGGCGAGCAGTTCTTC. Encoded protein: CASSELSGEQFF. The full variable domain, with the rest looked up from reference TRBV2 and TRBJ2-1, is EPEVTQTPSHQVTQMGQEVILRCVPISNHLYFYWYRQILGQKVEFLVSFYNNEISEKSEIFDDQFSVERPDGSNFTLKIRSTKLEDSAMYFCASSELSGEQFFGPGTRLTVL.

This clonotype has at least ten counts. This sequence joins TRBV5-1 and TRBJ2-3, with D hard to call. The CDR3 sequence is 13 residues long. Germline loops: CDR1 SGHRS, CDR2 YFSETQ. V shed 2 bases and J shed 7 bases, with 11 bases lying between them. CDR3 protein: CASSFSQAHTQYF. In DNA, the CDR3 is TGCGCCAGCAGCTTCAGCCAAGCACATACGCAGTATTTT.

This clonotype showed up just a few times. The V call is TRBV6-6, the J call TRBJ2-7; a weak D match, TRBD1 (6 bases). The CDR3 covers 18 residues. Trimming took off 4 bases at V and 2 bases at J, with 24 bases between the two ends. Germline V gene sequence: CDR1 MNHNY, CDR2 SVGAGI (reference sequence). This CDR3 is CASSSRGVSGVWTYEQYF. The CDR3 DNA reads TGTGCCAGCAGTTCCAGAGGGGTTTCAGGGGTATGGACCTACGAGCAGTACTTC.

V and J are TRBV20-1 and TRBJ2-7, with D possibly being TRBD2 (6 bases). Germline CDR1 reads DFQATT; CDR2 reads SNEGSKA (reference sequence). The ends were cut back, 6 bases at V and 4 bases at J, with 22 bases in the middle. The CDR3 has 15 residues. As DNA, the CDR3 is TGCAGTGCATTAGCAGGGACTTCAGAGATTTACGAGCAGTACTTC. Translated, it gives CSALAGTSEIYEQYF.